The source of this T cell receptor beta chain is a study of blood T cell repertoires in COVID-19. Background on the study: Material from acute and convalescent COVID-19 was sourced from the United States, Italy and Spain. T cells, B-cell-depleted T cells, or PBMCs provided the cDNA or gDNA that served as material.

Seattle patients were enrolled while actively infected and followed longitudinally. Source study methods: Amplification of reference gene primers was used by the study to estimate nucleated cell counts. Data came from immunoSEQ multiplex PCR; TCRdb stores just in-frame clones and leaves some out. The DNA gave D and trimming, while V, J and clone size come from that table. The sample lists 300,000 to 350,000 clones, approximately 87% occurring once. This clone was seen a few times. Material: peripheral blood. The receptor was derived from a woman aged 25 to 45 with COVID-19, enrolled during active disease.

Here the CDR3 reads CASVAGMNTEAFF. CDR3 in DNA: TGTGCCTCGGTAGCCGGCATGAACACTGAAGCTTTCTTT. V is TRBV30 and J is TRBJ1-1, with D uncertain. The CDR3 has 13 residues. Per the germline V gene, CDR1 is GTSNPN and CDR2 is SVGIG (reference sequence). The V end was cut by 7 bases, the J end by 0 bases, with 12 bases between.